The 32 T cell receptor beta chains presented below share a single source sample, sequenced in a study of cytomegalovirus exposure and HLA in healthy donors. PCR was performed using 60 Vbeta and 13 Jbeta primers. The table came from immunoSEQ multiplex PCR; TCRdb's copy has only in-frame clones and leaves some out. The repertoire holds approximately 190,000 clones, with 81% as singletons. Sequences were obtained from PBMCs. All receptors come from a man aged 50-59 years in good health and CMV-seronegative.

With respect to this clone: The sample holds other DNA sequences that translate to the same CDR3. The V and J genes are TRBV2 and TRBJ2-5, with D perhaps TRBD1 (6 bases). Germline V gives CDR1 SNHLY, CDR2 FYNNEI. V lost 5 bases to trimming and J lost 2 bases, with 9 bases between them. The CDR3 is made up of 13 amino acids. CDR3 sequence reads: CASSWGRQETQYF. DNA for the CDR3: TGTGCCAGCAGTTGGGGGCGGCAAGAGACCCAGTACTTC.

This clone turned up a few times. This chain connects TRBV6-1 to TRBJ1-2, with D perhaps matching TRBD1 (6 bases). The CDR3 sequence is 18 residues long. CDR1 MNHNS and CDR2 SASEGT come from the germline V gene. The V gene lost 1 base and the J gene lost 4 bases, with 22 bases spanning the gap. CDR3 coding DNA: TGTGCCAGCAGTGAAGGGTTTATCGCGGCAGGGGCCCTCTATGGCTACACCTTC. Translated, it gives CASSEGFIAAGALYGYTF.

This sequence joins TRBV18 and TRBJ2-3; the D is unclear. V dropped 6 bases and J dropped 0 bases, with 7 bases sitting between them. CDR3 length: 13 amino acids. Germline CDR1 is KGHSH and CDR2 is LQKENI. Written as DNA, the CDR3 is TGTGCCAGCTCCCCAGGCAGCACAGATACGCAGTATTTT. Translated, it gives CASSPGSTDTQYF.

This chain links TRBV4-1 with TRBJ1-2; perhaps TRBD1 as D (6 bases). Germline V CDR1 and CDR2: MGHRA, YSYEKL. This CDR3 spans 16 amino acids. V was shortened by 2 bases and J by 8 bases, with 21 bases between the two germline ends. CDR3 nucleotides: TGCGCCAGCAGCCAACCAACGCGGGGGGCGACGGAGGGCTACACCTTC. Amino acids: CASSQPTRGATEGYTF.

The chain uses TRBV4-1 and TRBJ1-2, with D uncertain. Trimming shortened V by 5 bases and J by 8 bases, and 30 bases separated the two germline ends. The germline CDR1 and CDR2 sequences are MGHRA and YSYEKL. The CDR3 consists of 18 residues. The CDR3 region has the DNA TGCGCCAGCAGCTCTCACATGAGGGTGGCGTTCAAAGAGGGAGGCTACACCTTC. Protein product: CASSSHMRVAFKEGGYTF.

As to this clone: The same CDR3 is also encoded by other DNA sequences in this sample. The chain couples TRBV5-1 to TRBJ2-5; perhaps TRBD1 as D (6 bases). Trimming took off 1 base at V and 2 bases at J, with 6 bases between the two ends. The length of the CDR3 is 13 residues. CDR1 is SGHRS and CDR2 is YFSETQ in the germline V gene. This chain's CDR3 is CASSLRGQETQYF. CDR3 bases: TGCGCCAGCAGCTTGAGGGGGCAAGAGACCCAGTACTTC.

This clone appeared a single time. The rearrangement joins TRBV27 to TRBJ1-2; D gene unclear. V lost 2 bases and J 2 bases, leaving 6 bases between the germline ends. The CDR3 runs to 13 residues. CDR1 MNHEY and CDR2 SMNVEV come from the germline V gene (reference sequence). CDR3 loop: CASSLKRNYGYTF. CDR3 sequence (DNA): TGTGCCAGCAGTTTAAAGAGGAACTATGGCTACACCTTC.

In regard to this clone: Within the sample, other DNA sequences also encode this same CDR3. The V gene is TRBV11-2, the J gene TRBJ1-2; a weak D match, TRBD1 (6 bases). Germline CDR1 reads SGHAT; CDR2 reads FQNNGV. Trimming took off 0 bases at V and 5 bases at J, with 7 bases between the two ends. The CDR3 loop spans 13 amino acids. CDR3 amino acids: CASSLDTGYGYTF. The CDR3 DNA reads TGTGCCAGCAGCTTAGACACAGGGTATGGCTACACCTTC.

V is TRBV9 and J is TRBJ2-3, with 8 bases matching TRBD2. This CDR3 has 15 amino acids. The V gene's germline CDR1 is SGDLS and CDR2 YYNGEE. Unmatched junction bases numbered 13, after V lost 6 bases and J lost 7 bases. The CDR3 DNA reads TGTGCCAGCAACGAGGGCAGCGGGGGTACGTATACGCAGTATTTT. Translating gives CASNEGSGGTYTQYF.

This chain uses TRBV6-5 with TRBJ1-3; D is perhaps TRBD1 (5 bases). CDR1 is MNHEY and CDR2 is SVGAGI in the germline V gene. The germline V and J ends were trimmed by 4 bases and 4 bases, with 17 bases remaining between them. CDR3 length: 16 amino acids. The CDR3 DNA sequence: TGTGCCAGCAGTTCCCCGACAGCCGGAAAGGGAAACACCATATATTTT. Translated, it gives CASSSPTAGKGNTIYF.

J is TRBJ2-7 and V is TRBV2, with 8 bases that match TRBD1. This CDR3 contains 13 residues. V lost 6 bases to trimming and J lost 4 bases; unmatched junction nucleotides: 5. Germline V gives CDR1 SNHLY, CDR2 FYNNEI. The CDR3 DNA follows: TGTGCCAGCAGAGCAGGGGGCCTGTACGAGCAGTACTTC. Its translation is CASRAGGLYEQYF.

The CDR3 bases are TGTGCCAGCAGCCAGCATACAGTCTCTGGGGCCAACGTCCTGACTTTC. Protein product: CASSQHTVSGANVLTF. This chain connects TRBV4-2 to TRBJ2-6, with D unresolved. From germline, CDR1 is LGHNA and CDR2 YNFKEQ. The CDR3 loop spans 16 amino acids. Trimming shortened V by 3 bases and J by 0 bases, and 9 bases separated the two germline ends.

The genes are TRBV7-9 and TRBJ2-5; 11 bases agree with TRBD1. Germline V gene data show CDR1 as SEHNR and CDR2 as FQNEAQ (reference sequence). V lost 1 base, J lost 4 bases, and 2 bases stayed unmatched. The CDR3 is 15 residues long. The CDR3 here is CASSLGGTGGETQYF. For the CDR3, the DNA is TGTGCCAGCAGCTTAGGAGGGACAGGGGGAGAGACCCAGTACTTC.

The chain joins TRBV19 to TRBJ2-5; D is perhaps TRBD2 (6 bases). The germline V and J ends were trimmed by 1 base and 0 bases, with 12 bases remaining between them. CDR1 LNHDA and CDR2 SQIVND come from the germline V gene (reference sequence). CDR3 length equals 16 residues. The DNA of the CDR3 is TGTGCCAGTAGTATAGCGGGGGTCCCCCACCAAGAGACCCAGTACTTC. Translation: CASSIAGVPHQETQYF.

The rearrangement joins TRBV5-6 to TRBJ1-3, with 8 bases lining up with TRBD1. V trimming: 4 bases; J trimming: 0 bases; junction bases outside the gene matches: 9. Per the germline V gene, CDR1 is SGHDT and CDR2 is YYEEEE. The CDR3 is 17 amino acids. CDR3: CASSVYGTGSSGNTIYF. The CDR3, as DNA: TGTGCCAGCAGCGTTTATGGGACAGGATCCTCTGGAAACACCATATATTTT.

This clone has only one observation. The chain carries TRBV11-1 and TRBJ2-7, with D maybe TRBD1 (6 bases). Germline V gene data show CDR1 as SGHAT and CDR2 as FQDESV (reference sequence). The ends were cut back, 2 bases at V and 3 bases at J, with 11 bases in the middle. The CDR3 is 14 residues long. CDR3 sequence (DNA): TGTGCCAGCAGCTTACCGAGGGACAACTACGAGCAGTACTTC. This encodes CASSLPRDNYEQYF. Full variable domain (missing parts from reference TRBV11-1 and TRBJ2-7): EAEVAQSPRYKITEKSQAVAFWCDPISGHATLYWYRQILGQGPELLVQFQDESVVDDSQLPKDRFSAERLKGVDSTLKIQPAELGDSAMYLCASSLPRDNYEQYFGPGTRLTVT.

V and J are TRBV27 and TRBJ2-5; 11 bases map to TRBD2. The CDR3 extends over 18 amino acids. Trimming at V came to 0 bases and at J to 2 bases, leaving 8 bases not matched to a gene. In germline, CDR1 is MNHEY, CDR2 SMNVEV (reference sequence). The DNA for the CDR3 is TGTGCCAGCAGTTTATCCTCCCTAGCGGGGGGCGCGCAAGAGACCCAGTACTTC. As protein: CASSLSSLAGGAQETQYF.

The chain has TRBV7-8 and TRBJ2-7; TRBD2 agrees at 8 bases. This CDR3 has 14 amino acids. The trim removed 5 bases at V and 5 bases at J, leaving 8 bases unmatched. Germline V gives CDR1 SGHVS, CDR2 FQNEAQ. CDR3 nucleotides: TGTGCCAGCAGCCCTCGGGGGGGCCTGGACGAGCAGTACTTC. It codes for CASSPRGGLDEQYF.

The J gene is TRBJ1-6, the V gene TRBV7-3; the match to TRBD1 covers 7 bases. Germline CDR1 and CDR2: SGHTA and FQGTGA. The trim removed 3 bases at V and 6 bases at J, leaving 8 bases unmatched. The CDR3 spans 16 residues. In DNA form, the CDR3 reads TGTGCCAGCAGCTTGGGGGGAAACAGGGGTAATTCACCCCTCCACTTT. It encodes CASSLGGNRGNSPLHF.

This chain links TRBV11-2 with TRBJ2-2; 12 bases map to TRBD1. This CDR3 region has 14 residues. CDR1 and CDR2 from the germline V gene are SGHAT and FQNNGV. J was trimmed by 9 bases and V by 5 bases; bases with no gene match: 4. The CDR3, as DNA: TGTGCCAGCAGCCAGGGACAGGGGGCCCGGGAGCTGTTTTTT. Translation: CASSQGQGARELFF.

This chain joins TRBV29-1 and TRBJ2-5, with TRBD2 as a possible D gene (7 bases). The CDR3 is made up of 13 amino acids. Trimming cost V 7 bases and J 4 bases, with 16 bases left between them. The V gene's germline CDR1 is SQVTM and CDR2 ANQGSEA. The CDR3 DNA reads as TGCAGCGCTGAGGGGGGGAGGTCAGAGACCCAGTACTTC. It translates to CSAEGGRSETQYF. The full variable domain, rest sourced from reference TRBV29-1 and TRBJ2-5, is SAVISQKPSRDICQRGTSLTIQCQVDSQVTMMFWYRQQPGQSLTLIATANQGSEATYESGFVIDKFPISRPNLTFSTLTVSNMSPEDSSIYLCSAEGGRSETQYFGPGTRLLVL.

This sequence joins TRBV13 and TRBJ2-5; TRBD1 matches at 8 bases. Germline V lookup: CDR1 PRHDT, CDR2 FYEKMQ (reference sequence). This CDR3 has 15 residues. J gave up 5 bases and V 5 bases, and 10 bases lay outside the gene matches. Here the CDR3 reads CASSLRDRFKETQYF. As DNA, the CDR3 is TGTGCCAGCAGCCTCCGGGACAGGTTCAAGGAGACCCAGTACTTC.

This clone was seen only once. This chain connects TRBV7-9 to TRBJ1-2; D is undetermined. The CDR3 loop spans 12 amino acids. The ends were cut back, 5 bases at V and 5 bases at J, with 9 bases in the middle. Germline CDR1 reads SEHNR; CDR2 reads FQNEAQ (reference sequence). In DNA form, the CDR3 reads TGTGCCAGCAGCCCCGGGGAATATGGCTACACCTTC. Protein product: CASSPGEYGYTF.

The V and J genes are TRBV19 and TRBJ1-5; TRBD1 agrees at 9 bases. This CDR3 has 15 residues. The V and J ends lost 6 bases and 4 bases, in that order; junction bases with no gene match: 7. Germline V lookup: CDR1 LNHDA, CDR2 SQIVND (reference sequence). The DNA for the CDR3 is TGTGCCAGTAGGACCGGGACAGGGCCAAATCAGCCCCAGCATTTT. Its protein product is CASRTGTGPNQPQHF. The full variable domain, rest sourced from reference TRBV19 and TRBJ1-5, is DGGITQSPKYLFRKEGQNVTLSCEQNLNHDAMYWYRQDPGQGLRLIYYSQIVNDFQKGDIAEGYSVSREKKESFPLTVTSAQKNPTAFYLCASRTGTGPNQPQHFGDGTRLSIL.

Here the CDR3 reads CASSDRQGFYEQYF. CDR3 nucleotides: TGTGCCAGCAGTGACAGACAGGGGTTCTACGAGCAGTACTTC. This rearrangement joins TRBV6-1 to TRBJ2-7; TRBD1 matches at 8 bases. Germline V gives CDR1 MNHNS, CDR2 SASEGT. V gave up 3 bases and J gave up 3 bases; unmatched junction bases: 4. This CDR3 has 14 amino acids.

V usage is TRBV5-4 and J usage is TRBJ2-5, with a weak D call TRBD1 (6 bases). TRBJ2-7 explains the end of the DNA better; the J call may be wrong. CDR3 length: 15 residues. Germline CDR1 reads SGHNT; CDR2 reads YYREEE (reference sequence). The CDR3 loop is CASSFRTESSYEQYF. CDR3 bases: TGTGCCAGCAGCTTTCGGACAGAGAGCTCCTACGAGCAGTACTTC.

The V call is TRBV6-5, the J call TRBJ1-5; no definite D call. Germline CDR1 MNHEY, CDR2 SVGAGI. The germline V and J ends were trimmed by 6 bases and 6 bases, with 15 bases remaining between them. This CDR3 region has 14 residues. In DNA form, the CDR3 reads TGTGCCAGCAGCTCCAACGGAGTGTCTCAGCCCCAGCATTTT. Its protein product is CASSSNGVSQPQHF.

The genes are TRBV13 and TRBJ1-3; no clear D gene. The V gene's germline CDR1 is PRHDT and CDR2 FYEKMQ (reference sequence). CDR3 length equals 14 residues. V was shortened by 5 bases and J by 2 bases, with 10 bases between the two germline ends. As DNA, the CDR3 is TGTGCCAGCAGCCCCTCCGGGACTGGAAACACCATATATTTT. Its protein is CASSPSGTGNTIYF.

The V call is TRBV6-1, the J call TRBJ2-7; 10 bases are a match to TRBD2. The CDR3 covers 16 residues. Trimming removed 4 bases from V and 1 base from J; junction bases left unmatched: 7. CDR1 is MNHNS, CDR2 SASEGT, per germline. The CDR3 reads CASSGSSGGHSYEQYF. The CDR3 nucleotides read TGTGCCAGCAGTGGGTCTAGCGGGGGCCATTCCTACGAGCAGTACTTC.

This clone was picked up one time. V gene TRBV18 combines with J gene TRBJ2-1, with 13 nucleotides matching TRBD2. CDR3 length: 15 amino acids. V dropped 4 bases and J dropped 5; count of bases not matched to a gene: 2. CDR1 KGHSH and CDR2 LQKENI come from the germline V gene. The CDR3 loop is CASSLGLAGDNEQFF. The CDR3, as DNA: TGTGCCAGCTCACTAGGACTAGCGGGGGACAATGAGCAGTTCTTC.

V usage is TRBV9 and J usage is TRBJ1-1, with TRBD1 matching over 8 bases. Trimming cost V 3 bases and J 11 bases; bases outside gene matches: 6. The CDR3 is made up of 12 amino acids. CDR1 and CDR2 from the germline V gene are SGDLS and YYNGEE. Written as DNA, the CDR3 is TGTGCCAGCAGCGGGACAGGGTACGTGGCTTTCTTT. It specifies CASSGTGYVAFF.

The rearrangement uses TRBV2 and TRBJ1-4, with TRBD1 as a possible D gene (5 bases). The CDR3 is 15 residues long. Germline CDR1 is SNHLY and CDR2 is FYNNEI. The V gene lost 5 bases and the J gene lost 0 bases, with 10 bases spanning the gap. The CDR3 nucleotides are TGTGCCAGCAGTTCCCGACAGTCAACTAATGAAAAACTGTTTTTT. It specifies CASSSRQSTNEKLFF.